The clone carrying this TCR beta chain was detected a few times. Repertoires were generated with immunoSEQ multiplex PCR, while TCRdb's copy carries only in-frame clones and drops some. The data show 84,000 or so clones, more than 60% seen once. The data were obtained in a study of blood T cell repertoires in COVID-19. The wider study: Sites in the United States, Italy and Spain provided acute and convalescent COVID-19 samples. The cDNA or gDNA used as material had been derived from T cells, B-cell-depleted T cells, or PBMCs.

This receptor was obtained from a man aged 70-80 years with acute or convalescent COVID-19. Sequenced: peripheral blood.

CDR3 DNA sequence: TGCGCCAGCAGCTTGGCCACAGGGGGCTTTTACGAGCAGTACTTC. This sequence encodes CASSLATGGFYEQYF. The rearrangement links TRBV5-1 to TRBJ2-7, with TRBD1 matching 9 bases. Germline V lookup: CDR1 SGHRS, CDR2 YFSETQ. This CDR3 is built from 15 residues. Losses at the gene ends were 0 bases for V and 4 bases for J; bases not matched to a gene: 5.